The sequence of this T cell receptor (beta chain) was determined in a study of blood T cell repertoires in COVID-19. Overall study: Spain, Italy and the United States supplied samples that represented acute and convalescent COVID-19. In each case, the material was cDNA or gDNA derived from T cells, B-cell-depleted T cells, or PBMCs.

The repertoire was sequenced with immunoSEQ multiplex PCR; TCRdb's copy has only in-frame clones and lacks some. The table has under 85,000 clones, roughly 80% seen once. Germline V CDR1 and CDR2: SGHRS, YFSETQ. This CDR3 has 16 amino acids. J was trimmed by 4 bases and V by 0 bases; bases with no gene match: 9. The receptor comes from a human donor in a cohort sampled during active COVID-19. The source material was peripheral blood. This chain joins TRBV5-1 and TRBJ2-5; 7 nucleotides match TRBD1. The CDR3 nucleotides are TGCGCCAGCAGCTTGGGTCCGGCAGGGGGATCAGAGACCCAGTACTTC. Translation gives CASSLGPAGGSETQYF.